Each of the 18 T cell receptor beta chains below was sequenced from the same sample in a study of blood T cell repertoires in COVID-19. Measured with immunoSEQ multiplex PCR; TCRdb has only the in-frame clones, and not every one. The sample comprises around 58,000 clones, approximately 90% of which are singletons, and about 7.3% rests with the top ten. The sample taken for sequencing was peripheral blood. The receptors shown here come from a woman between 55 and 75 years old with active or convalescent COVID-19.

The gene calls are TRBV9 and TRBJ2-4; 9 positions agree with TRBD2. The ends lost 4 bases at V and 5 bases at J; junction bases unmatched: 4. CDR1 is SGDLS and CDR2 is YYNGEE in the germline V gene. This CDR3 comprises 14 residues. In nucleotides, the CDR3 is TGTGCCAGCAGCCGTAGCGGGAGTGAAAACATTCAGTACTTC. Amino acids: CASSRSGSENIQYF.

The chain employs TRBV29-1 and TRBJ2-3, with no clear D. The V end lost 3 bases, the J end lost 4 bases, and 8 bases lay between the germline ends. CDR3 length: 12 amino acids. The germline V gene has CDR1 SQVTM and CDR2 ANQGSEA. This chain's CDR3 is CSVDLVPDTQYF. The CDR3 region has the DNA TGCAGCGTTGATCTAGTACCAGATACGCAGTATTTT.

This CDR3 reads CASSQQMARRGGEAFF. The CDR3, as DNA: TGCGCCAGCAGCCAACAGATGGCCAGGAGGGGTGGTGAAGCTTTCTTT. V is TRBV4-3 and J is TRBJ1-1, with a weak D call TRBD1 (5 bases). The CDR3 loop spans 16 amino acids. V dropped 2 bases and J dropped 7 bases, with 20 bases sitting between them. Germline CDR1 LGHNA, CDR2 YSLEER.

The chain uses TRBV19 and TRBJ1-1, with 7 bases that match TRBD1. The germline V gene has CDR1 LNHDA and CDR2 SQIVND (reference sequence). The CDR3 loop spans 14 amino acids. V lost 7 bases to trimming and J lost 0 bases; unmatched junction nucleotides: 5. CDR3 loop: CASMDRQVNTEAFF. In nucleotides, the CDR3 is TGTGCCAGTATGGACAGGCAAGTGAACACTGAAGCTTTCTTT.

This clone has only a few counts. The CDR3 bases are TGTGCCAGTAGTAGTACCCGGGACATCTACGAGCAGTACTTC. Protein: CASSSTRDIYEQYF. The gene calls are TRBV19 and TRBJ2-7, with D perhaps matching TRBD1 (6 bases). Germline CDR1 and CDR2: LNHDA and SQIVND (reference sequence). The CDR3 length is 14 residues. V was cut by 4 bases and J by 3 bases, with 13 bases left in between. The whole variable domain, remainder taken from reference TRBV19 and TRBJ2-7, is DGGITQSPKYLFRKEGQNVTLSCEQNLNHDAMYWYRQDPGQGLRLIYYSQIVNDFQKGDIAEGYSVSREKKESFPLTVTSAQKNPTAFYLCASSSTRDIYEQYFGPGTRLTVT.

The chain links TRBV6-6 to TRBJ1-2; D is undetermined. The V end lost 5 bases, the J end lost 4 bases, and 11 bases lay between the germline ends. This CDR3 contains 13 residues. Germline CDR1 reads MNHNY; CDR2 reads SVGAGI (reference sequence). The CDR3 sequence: CASSNGLSYGYTF. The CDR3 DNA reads TGTGCCAGCAGTAACGGACTAAGCTATGGCTACACCTTC.

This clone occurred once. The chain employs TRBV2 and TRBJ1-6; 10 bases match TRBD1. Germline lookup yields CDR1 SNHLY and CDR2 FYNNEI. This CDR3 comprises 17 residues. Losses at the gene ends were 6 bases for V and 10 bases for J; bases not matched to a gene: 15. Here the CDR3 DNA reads TGTGCCAGCAGATACCGGGACAGGGGTACGAGAGTCTCACCCCTCCACTTT. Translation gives CASRYRDRGTRVSPLHF.

Here the CDR3 DNA reads TGTGCCAGCAGTTACACCCTGTTAGCGGGGAGTAAAGAGACCCAGTACTTC. It is translated as CASSYTLLAGSKETQYF. The chain carries TRBV6-2 or TRBV6-3 and TRBJ2-5; TRBD2 matches at 8 bases. Looked up from germline, CDR1 is MNHEY and CDR2 is SVGEGT. V lost 2 bases to trimming and J lost 3 bases; unmatched junction nucleotides: 11. This CDR3 has 17 residues.

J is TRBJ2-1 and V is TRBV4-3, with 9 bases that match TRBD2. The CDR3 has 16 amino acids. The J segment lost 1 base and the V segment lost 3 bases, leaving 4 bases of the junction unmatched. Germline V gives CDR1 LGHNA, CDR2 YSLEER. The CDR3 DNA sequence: TGCGCCAGCAGCCAGATTAGCGGGAGATCCTACAATGAGCAGTTCTTC. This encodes CASSQISGRSYNEQFF.

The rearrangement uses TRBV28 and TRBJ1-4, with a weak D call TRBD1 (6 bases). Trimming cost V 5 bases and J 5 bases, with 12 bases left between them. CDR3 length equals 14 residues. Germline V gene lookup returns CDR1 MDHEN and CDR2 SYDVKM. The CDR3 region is CASSEGVLNEKLFF. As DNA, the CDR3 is TGTGCCAGCAGTGAGGGGGTGTTGAATGAAAAACTGTTTTTT.

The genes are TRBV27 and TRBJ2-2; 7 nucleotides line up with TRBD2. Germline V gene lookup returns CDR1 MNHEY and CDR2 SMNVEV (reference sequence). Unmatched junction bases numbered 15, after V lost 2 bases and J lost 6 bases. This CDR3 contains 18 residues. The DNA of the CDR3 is TGTGCCAGCAGTTTACTACTAGACGGGGAGGGAATGCCCGGGGAGCTGTTTTTT. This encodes CASSLLLDGEGMPGELFF.

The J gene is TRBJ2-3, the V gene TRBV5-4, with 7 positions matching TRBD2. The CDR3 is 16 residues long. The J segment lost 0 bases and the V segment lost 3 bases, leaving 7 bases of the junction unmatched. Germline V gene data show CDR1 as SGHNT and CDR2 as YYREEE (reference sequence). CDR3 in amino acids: CASSWASGLSTDTQYF. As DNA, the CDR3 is TGTGCCAGCAGCTGGGCCTCGGGACTAAGCACAGATACGCAGTATTTT.

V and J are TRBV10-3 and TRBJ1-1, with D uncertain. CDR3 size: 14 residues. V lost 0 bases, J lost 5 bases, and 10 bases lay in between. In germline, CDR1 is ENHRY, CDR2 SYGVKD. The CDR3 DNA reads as TGTGCCATCAGTGAGTCGGGTGGAGGGACTGAAGCTTTCTTT. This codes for CAISESGGGTEAFF.

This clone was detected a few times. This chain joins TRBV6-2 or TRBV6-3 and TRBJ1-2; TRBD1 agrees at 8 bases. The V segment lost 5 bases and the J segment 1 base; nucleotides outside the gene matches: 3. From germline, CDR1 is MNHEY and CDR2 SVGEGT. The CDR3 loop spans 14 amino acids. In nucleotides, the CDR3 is TGTGCCAGCAGTAAGGACAGGGATAACTATGGCTACACCTTC. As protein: CASSKDRDNYGYTF.

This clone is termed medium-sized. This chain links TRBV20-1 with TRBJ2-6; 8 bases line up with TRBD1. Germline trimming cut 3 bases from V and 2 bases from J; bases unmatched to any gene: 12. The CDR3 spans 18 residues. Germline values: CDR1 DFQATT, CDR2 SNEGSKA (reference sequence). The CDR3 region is CSASRTGGSSTGANVLTF. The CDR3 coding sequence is TGCAGTGCTAGTCGAACAGGGGGGTCCTCTACTGGGGCCAACGTCCTGACTTTC.

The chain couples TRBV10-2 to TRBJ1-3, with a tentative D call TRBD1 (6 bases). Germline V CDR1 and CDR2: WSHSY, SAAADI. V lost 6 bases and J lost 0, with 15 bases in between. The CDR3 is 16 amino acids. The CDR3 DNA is TGCGCCAGCAGCCCCTGGGAGGGGGGCTCTGGAAACACCATATATTTT. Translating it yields CASSPWEGGSGNTIYF.

CDR3: CASAEGRTISEAFF. CDR3 sequence (DNA): TGTGCCAGTGCGGAGGGACGGACCATTTCTGAAGCTTTCTTT. The genes are TRBV18 and TRBJ1-1; D may be TRBD1 (5 bases). V was clipped by 9 bases and J by 6 bases, with 20 bases between them. The CDR3 sequence is 14 residues long. Germline CDR1 KGHSH, CDR2 LQKENI. Full variable domain (outside the CDR3, taken from reference TRBV18 and TRBJ1-1): NAGVMQNPRHLVRRRGQEARLRCSPMKGHSHVYWYRQLPEEGLKFMVYLQKENIIDESGMPKERFSAEFPKEGPSILRIQQVVRGDSAAYFCASAEGRTISEAFFGQGTRLTVV.

The CDR3 protein is CATSRNLLAGVQHQETQYF. In DNA form, the CDR3 reads TGTGCCACCAGCAGAAATCTGCTAGCGGGGGTACAGCACCAAGAGACCCAGTACTTC. The chain links TRBV15 to TRBJ2-5; TRBD2 agrees at 10 bases. The CDR3 runs 19 residues. Germline values: CDR1 LNHNV, CDR2 YYDKDF (reference sequence). The trim removed 2 bases at V and 0 bases at J, leaving 12 bases unmatched. Full variable domain (rest looked up from reference TRBV15 and TRBJ2-5): DAMVIQNPRYQVTQFGKPVTLSCSQTLNHNVMYWYQQKSSQAPKLLFHYYDKDFNNEADTPDNFQSRRPNTSFCFLDIRSPGLGDTAMYLCATSRNLLAGVQHQETQYFGPGTRLLVL.